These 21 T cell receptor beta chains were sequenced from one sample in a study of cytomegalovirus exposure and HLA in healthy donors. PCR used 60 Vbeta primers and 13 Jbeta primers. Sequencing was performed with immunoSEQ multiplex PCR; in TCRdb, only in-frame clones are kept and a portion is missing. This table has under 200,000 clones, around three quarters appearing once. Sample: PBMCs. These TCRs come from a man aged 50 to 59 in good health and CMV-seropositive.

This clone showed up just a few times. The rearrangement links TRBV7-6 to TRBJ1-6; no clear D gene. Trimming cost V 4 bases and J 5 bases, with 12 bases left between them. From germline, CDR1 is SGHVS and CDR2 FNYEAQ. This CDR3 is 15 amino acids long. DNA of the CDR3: TGTGCCAGCAGCTCTATGTGGGAGGATAATTCACCCCTCCACTTT. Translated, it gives CASSSMWEDNSPLHF.

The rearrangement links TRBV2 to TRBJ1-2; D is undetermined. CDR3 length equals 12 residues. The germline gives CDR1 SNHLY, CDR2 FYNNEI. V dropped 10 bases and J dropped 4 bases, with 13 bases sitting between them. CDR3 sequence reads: CATRTVSYGYTF. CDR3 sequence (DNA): TGTGCCACCCGAACAGTGTCCTATGGCTACACCTTC.

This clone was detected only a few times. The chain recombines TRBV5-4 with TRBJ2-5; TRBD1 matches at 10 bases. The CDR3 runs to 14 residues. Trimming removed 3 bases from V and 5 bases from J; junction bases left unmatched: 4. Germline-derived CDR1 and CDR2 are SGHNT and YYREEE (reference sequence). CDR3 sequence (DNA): TGTGCCAGCAGCTCCCGGGACAGGGGTGAGACCCAGTACTTC. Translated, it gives CASSSRDRGETQYF.

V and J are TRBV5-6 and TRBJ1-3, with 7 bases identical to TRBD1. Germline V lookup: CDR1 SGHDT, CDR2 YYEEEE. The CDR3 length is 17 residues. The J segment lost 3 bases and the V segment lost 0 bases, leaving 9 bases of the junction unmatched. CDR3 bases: TGTGCCAGCAGCTTGGCAATTAAAGGGGGCTTTGGAAACACCATATATTTT. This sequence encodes CASSLAIKGGFGNTIYF.

The CDR3 DNA reads as TGTGCCAGCAGCGTAGAAAGCGGGGGTTACACCGGGGAGCTGTTTTTT. This gives the protein CASSVESGGYTGELFF. The chain employs TRBV9 and TRBJ2-2, with 8 bases that match TRBD2. The V segment lost 0 bases and the J segment 3 bases; nucleotides outside the gene matches: 4. The CDR3 sequence is 16 residues long. Germline V gene lookup returns CDR1 SGDLS and CDR2 YYNGEE. The full variable domain, rest sourced from reference TRBV9 and TRBJ2-2, is DSGVTQTPKHLITATGQRVTLRCSPRSGDLSVYWYQQSLDQGLQFLIQYYNGEERAKGNILERFSAQQFPDLHSELNLSSLELGDSALYFCASSVESGGYTGELFFGEGSRLTVL.

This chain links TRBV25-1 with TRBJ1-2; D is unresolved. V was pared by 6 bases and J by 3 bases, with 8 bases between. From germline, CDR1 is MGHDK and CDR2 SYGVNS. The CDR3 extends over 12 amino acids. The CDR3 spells CASSWGDYGYTF. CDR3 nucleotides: TGTGCCAGCAGCTGGGGAGACTATGGCTACACCTTC.

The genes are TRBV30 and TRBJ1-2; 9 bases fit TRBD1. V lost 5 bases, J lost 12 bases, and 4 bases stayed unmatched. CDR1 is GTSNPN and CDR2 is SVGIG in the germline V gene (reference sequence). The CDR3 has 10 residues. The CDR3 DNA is TGTGCCTGGGGGACAGGGCTAGACACCTTC. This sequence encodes CAWGTGLDTF.

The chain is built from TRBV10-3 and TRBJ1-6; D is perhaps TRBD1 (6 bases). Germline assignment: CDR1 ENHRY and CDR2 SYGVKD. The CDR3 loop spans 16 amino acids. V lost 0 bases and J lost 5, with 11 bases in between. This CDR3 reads CAISESTGSNNSPLHF. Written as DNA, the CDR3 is TGTGCCATCAGTGAGTCCACAGGGAGTAATAATTCACCCCTCCACTTT.

As DNA, the CDR3 is TGTGCCAGCTCACCAGACAGGCACTATGGCTACACCTTC. This sequence encodes CASSPDRHYGYTF. The chain has TRBV18 and TRBJ1-2; tentatively, D is TRBD1 (6 bases). The CDR3 consists of 13 residues. Trimming pared 2 bases from V and 3 bases from J, leaving 7 bases between. Germline V CDR1 and CDR2: KGHSH, LQKENI.

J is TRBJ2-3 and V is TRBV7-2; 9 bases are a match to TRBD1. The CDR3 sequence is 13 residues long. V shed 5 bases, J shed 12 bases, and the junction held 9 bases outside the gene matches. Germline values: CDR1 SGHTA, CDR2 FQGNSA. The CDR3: CASSEPWDRAQYF. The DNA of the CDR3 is TGTGCCAGCAGCGAACCTTGGGACAGGGCTCAGTATTTT.

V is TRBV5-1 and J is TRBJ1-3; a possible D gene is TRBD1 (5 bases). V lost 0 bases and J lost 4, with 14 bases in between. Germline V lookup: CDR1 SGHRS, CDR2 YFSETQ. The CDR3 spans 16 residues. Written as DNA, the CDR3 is TGCGCCAGCAGCTTGGGGCCTCCAGGGATAGGAAACACCATATATTTT. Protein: CASSLGPPGIGNTIYF.

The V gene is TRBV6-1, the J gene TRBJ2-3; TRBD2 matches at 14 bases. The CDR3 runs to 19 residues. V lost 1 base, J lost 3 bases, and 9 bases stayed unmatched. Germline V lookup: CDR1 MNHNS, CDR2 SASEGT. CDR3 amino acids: CASSEEETSGGAWTDTQYF. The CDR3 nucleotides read TGTGCCAGCAGTGAAGAGGAGACTAGCGGGGGGGCATGGACAGATACGCAGTATTTT.

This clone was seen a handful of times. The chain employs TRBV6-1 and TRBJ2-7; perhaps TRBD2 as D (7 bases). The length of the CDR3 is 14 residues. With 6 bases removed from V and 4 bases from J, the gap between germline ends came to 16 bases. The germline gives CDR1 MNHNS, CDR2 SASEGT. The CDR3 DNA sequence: TGTGCCAGCAGCTTCGAGGGGGGGGGATACGAGCAGTACTTC. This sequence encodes CASSFEGGGYEQYF.

This chain's CDR3 is CASSLDPGNTIYF. The CDR3 coding sequence is TGCGCCAGCAGCTTGGATCCAGGAAACACCATATATTTT. The chain couples TRBV5-1 to TRBJ1-3; D gene unclear. Germline loops: CDR1 SGHRS, CDR2 YFSETQ. V lost 0 bases, J lost 4 bases, and 5 bases lay in between. CDR3 size: 13 residues.

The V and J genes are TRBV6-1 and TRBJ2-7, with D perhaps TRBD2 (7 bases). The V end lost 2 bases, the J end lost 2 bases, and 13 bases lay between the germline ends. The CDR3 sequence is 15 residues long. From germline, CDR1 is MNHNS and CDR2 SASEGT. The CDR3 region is CASSEFEGGPYEQYF. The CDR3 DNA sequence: TGTGCCAGCAGTGAATTTGAGGGGGGGCCCTACGAGCAGTACTTC.

The DNA of the CDR3 is TGTGCCAGCAGCCAAATATCGGGACTAGCTGGGTTTTACGAGCAGTACTTC. As protein: CASSQISGLAGFYEQYF. V is TRBV4-2 and J is TRBJ2-7; 9 bases line up with TRBD2. V lost 2 bases, J lost 4 bases, and 12 bases stayed unmatched. Germline CDR1 reads LGHNA; CDR2 reads YNFKEQ. CDR3 length: 17 residues.

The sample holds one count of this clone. This CDR3 reads CASSVDTRTEAFF. CDR3 sequence (DNA): TGTGCCAGCAGCGTAGATACGCGCACTGAAGCTTTCTTT. The chain joins TRBV9 to TRBJ1-1; D not resolved. Trimming took off 0 bases at V and 4 bases at J, with 7 bases between the two ends. This CDR3 has 13 residues. The germline CDR1 and CDR2 sequences are SGDLS and YYNGEE.

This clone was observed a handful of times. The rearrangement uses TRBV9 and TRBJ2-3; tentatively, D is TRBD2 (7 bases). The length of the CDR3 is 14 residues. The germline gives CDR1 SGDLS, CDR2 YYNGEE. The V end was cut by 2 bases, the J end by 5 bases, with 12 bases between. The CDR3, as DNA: TGTGCCAGCAGCGTTGGGGGGGCCGGAGATACGCAGTATTTT. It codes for CASSVGGAGDTQYF.

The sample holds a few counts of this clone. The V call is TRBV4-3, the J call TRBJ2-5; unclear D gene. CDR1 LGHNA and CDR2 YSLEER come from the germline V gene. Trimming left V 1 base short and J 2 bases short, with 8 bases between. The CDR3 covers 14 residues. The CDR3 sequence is CASSQGHGQETQYF. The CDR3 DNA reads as TGCGCCAGCAGCCAAGGACACGGACAAGAGACCCAGTACTTC.

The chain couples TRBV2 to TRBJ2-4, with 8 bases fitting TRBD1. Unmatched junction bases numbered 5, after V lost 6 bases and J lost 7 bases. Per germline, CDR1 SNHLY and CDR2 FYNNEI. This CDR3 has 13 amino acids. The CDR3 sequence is CASRVQGVNIQYF. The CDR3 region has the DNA TGTGCCAGCAGGGTACAGGGGGTGAACATTCAGTACTTC.

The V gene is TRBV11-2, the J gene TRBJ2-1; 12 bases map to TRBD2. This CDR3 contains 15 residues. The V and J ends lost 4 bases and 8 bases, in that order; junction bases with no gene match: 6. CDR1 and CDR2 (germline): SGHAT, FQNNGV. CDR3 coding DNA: TGTGCCAGCAGCTCCCCCCTAGCGGGGGGGTATGAGCAGTTCTTC. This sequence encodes CASSSPLAGGYEQFF. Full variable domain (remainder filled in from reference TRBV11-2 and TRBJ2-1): EAGVAQSPRYKIIEKRQSVAFWCNPISGHATLYWYQQILGQGPKLLIQFQNNGVVDDSQLPKDRFSAERLKGVDSTLKIQPAKLEDSAVYLCASSSPLAGGYEQFFGPGTRLTVL.